This paragraph covers one T cell receptor (beta chain) sequence. The antigen remains undetermined. Trimming at V came to 5 bases and at J to 4 bases, leaving 6 bases not matched to a gene. Per the germline V gene, CDR1 is SGHTA and CDR2 is FQGNSA. This CDR3 has 14 residues. Each donor was a healthy Caucasian. This sample stems from a study of identical twins. Study observations and caveats: Carriage of fewer insertions was seen in abundant cord blood beta clonotypes, whereas memory repertoires showed none.

TCRdb passed the 5' RACE reads through MiXCR, listing each CDR3 protein once. The table has about 480,000 distinct CDR3 sequences, 14% seen once. The sample also formed part of further work on yellow fever vaccine responses in identical twins.

The chain joins TRBV7-2 to TRBJ2-7; 9 bases agree with TRBD1. Sequencing input: CD4+ T cells sorted from blood. The TCR comes from a woman younger than 35 in good health. As DNA, the CDR3 is TGTGCCAGCAGCGTTACAGGGGGCGAGTACGAGCAGTACTTC. This codes for CASSVTGGEYEQYF.